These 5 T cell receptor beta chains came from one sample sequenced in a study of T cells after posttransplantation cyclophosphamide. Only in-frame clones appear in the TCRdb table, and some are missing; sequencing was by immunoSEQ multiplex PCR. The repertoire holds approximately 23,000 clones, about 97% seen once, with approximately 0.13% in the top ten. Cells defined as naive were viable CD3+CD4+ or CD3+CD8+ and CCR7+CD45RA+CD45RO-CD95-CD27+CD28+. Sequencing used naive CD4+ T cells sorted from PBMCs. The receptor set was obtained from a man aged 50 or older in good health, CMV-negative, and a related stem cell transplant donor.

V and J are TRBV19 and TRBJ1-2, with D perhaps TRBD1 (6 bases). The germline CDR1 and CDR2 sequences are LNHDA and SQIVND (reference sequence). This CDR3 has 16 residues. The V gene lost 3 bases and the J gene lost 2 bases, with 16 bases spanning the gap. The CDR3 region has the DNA TGTGCCAGTAGTATTCTGTCCAGGGGCAGAAACTATGGCTACACCTTC. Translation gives CASSILSRGRNYGYTF. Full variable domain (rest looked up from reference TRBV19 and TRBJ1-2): DGGITQSPKYLFRKEGQNVTLSCEQNLNHDAMYWYRQDPGQGLRLIYYSQIVNDFQKGDIAEGYSVSREKKESFPLTVTSAQKNPTAFYLCASSILSRGRNYGYTFGSGTRLTVV.

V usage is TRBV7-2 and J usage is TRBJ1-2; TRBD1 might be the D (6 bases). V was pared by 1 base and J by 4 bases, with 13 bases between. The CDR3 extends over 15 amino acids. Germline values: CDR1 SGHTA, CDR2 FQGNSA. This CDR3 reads CASSLDGGRSYGYTF. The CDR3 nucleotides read TGTGCCAGCAGCTTAGATGGGGGCCGTTCCTATGGCTACACCTTC. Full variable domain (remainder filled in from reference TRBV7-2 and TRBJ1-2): GAGVSQSPSNKVTEKGKDVELRCDPISGHTALYWYRQSLGQGLEFLIYFQGNSAPDKSGLPSDRFSAERTGGSVSTLTIQRTQQEDSAVYLCASSLDGGRSYGYTFGSGTRLTVV.

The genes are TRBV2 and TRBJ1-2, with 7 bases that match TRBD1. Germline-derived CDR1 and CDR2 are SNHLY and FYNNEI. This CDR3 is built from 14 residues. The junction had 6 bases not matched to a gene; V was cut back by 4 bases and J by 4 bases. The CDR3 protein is CASSADRYSYGYTF. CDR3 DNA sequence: TGTGCCAGCAGTGCGGACAGGTACTCCTATGGCTACACCTTC. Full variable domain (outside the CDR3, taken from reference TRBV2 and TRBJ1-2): EPEVTQTPSHQVTQMGQEVILRCVPISNHLYFYWYRQILGQKVEFLVSFYNNEISEKSEIFDDQFSVERPDGSNFTLKIRSTKLEDSAMYFCASSADRYSYGYTFGSGTRLTVV.

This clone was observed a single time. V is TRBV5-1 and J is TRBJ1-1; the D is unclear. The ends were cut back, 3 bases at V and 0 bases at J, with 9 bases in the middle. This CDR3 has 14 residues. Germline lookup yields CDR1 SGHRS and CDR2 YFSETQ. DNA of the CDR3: TGCGCCAGCAGCTCCCGGGTACTGAACACTGAAGCTTTCTTT. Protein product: CASSSRVLNTEAFF.

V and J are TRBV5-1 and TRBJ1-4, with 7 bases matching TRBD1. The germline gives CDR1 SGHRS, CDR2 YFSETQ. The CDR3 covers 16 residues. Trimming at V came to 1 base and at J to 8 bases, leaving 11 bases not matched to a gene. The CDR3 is CASSLIPGQYNEKLFF. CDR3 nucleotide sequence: TGCGCCAGCAGCTTGATACCGGGACAGTATAACGAAAAACTGTTTTTT.